Only one count was recorded for the clone carrying this TCR beta chain. The protocol was immunoSEQ multiplex PCR, while the TCRdb copy is restricted to in-frame clones and leaves out a portion. The repertoire holds roughly 47,000 clones, with 85% as singletons. PBMC sampling occurred before vaccination, two weeks after the third dose, and at progression. The entry originates in a study of glioma-infiltrating T cells after dendritic cell vaccination. CDR1 is SQVTM and CDR2 is ANQGSEA in the germline V gene. The CDR3 covers 12 residues. Trimming took 5 bases from V and 2 from J, leaving 9 bases between them.

Sequenced material: blood, taken before dendritic cell vaccination. The rearrangement joins TRBV29-1 to TRBJ2-5, with D possibly TRBD1 on 6 matching bases. The clonotype originates from a human donor with glioblastoma. The CDR3 DNA follows: TGCAGCGTTTCCACAGGGCAAGAGACCCAGTACTTC. Its protein product is CSVSTGQETQYF.